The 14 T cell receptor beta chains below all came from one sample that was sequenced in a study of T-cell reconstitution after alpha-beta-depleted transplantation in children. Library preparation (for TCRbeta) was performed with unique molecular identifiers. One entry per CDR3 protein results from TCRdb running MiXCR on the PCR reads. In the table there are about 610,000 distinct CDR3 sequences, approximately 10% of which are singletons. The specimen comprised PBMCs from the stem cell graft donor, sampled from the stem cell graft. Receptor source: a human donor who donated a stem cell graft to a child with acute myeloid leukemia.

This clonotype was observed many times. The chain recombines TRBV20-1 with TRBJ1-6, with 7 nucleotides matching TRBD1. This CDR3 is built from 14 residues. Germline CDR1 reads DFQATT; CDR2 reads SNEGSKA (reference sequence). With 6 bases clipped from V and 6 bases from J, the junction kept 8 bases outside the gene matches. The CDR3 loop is CSAPRGQSNSPLHF. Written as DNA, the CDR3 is TGCAGTGCGCCCAGGGGACAGTCTAATTCACCCCTCCACTTT.

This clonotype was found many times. The CDR3 DNA sequence: TGCAGTGCCCAAAGGCAGGGGGCAACCACAGATACGCAGTATTTT. This encodes CSAQRQGATTDTQYF. The chain couples TRBV20-1 to TRBJ2-3; TRBD1 matches 8 bases. Germline lookup yields CDR1 DFQATT and CDR2 SNEGSKA (reference sequence). The CDR3 runs 15 residues. V lost 6 bases, J lost 2 bases, and 10 bases stayed unmatched.

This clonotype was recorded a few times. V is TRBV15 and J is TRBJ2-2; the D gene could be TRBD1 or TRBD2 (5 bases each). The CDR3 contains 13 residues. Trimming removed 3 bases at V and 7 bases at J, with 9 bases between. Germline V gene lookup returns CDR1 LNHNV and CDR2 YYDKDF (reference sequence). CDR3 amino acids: CATSRGDGGELFF. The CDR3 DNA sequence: TGTGCCACCAGCAGGGGGGATGGCGGGGAGCTGTTTTTT.

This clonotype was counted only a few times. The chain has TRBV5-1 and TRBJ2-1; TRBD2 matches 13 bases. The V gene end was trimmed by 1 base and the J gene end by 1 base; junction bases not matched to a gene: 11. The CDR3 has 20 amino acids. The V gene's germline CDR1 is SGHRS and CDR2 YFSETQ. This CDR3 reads CASSLWVETSGRSSYNEQFF. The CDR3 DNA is TGCGCCAGCAGCTTGTGGGTCGAGACTAGCGGGAGGTCTTCCTACAATGAGCAGTTCTTC. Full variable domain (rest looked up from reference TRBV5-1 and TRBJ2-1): KAGVTQTPRYLIKTRGQQVTLSCSPISGHRSVSWYQQTPGQGLQFLFEYFSETQRNKGNFPGRFSGRQFSNSRSEMNVSTLELGDSALYLCASSLWVETSGRSSYNEQFFGPGTRLTVL.

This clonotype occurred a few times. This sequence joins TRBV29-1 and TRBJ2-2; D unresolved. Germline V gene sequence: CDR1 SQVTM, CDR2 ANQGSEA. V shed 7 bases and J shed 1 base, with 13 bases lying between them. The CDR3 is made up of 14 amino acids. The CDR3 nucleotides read TGCAGCGGTCGTCGGGCCATGAACACCGGGGAGCTGTTTTTT. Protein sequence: CSGRRAMNTGELFF.

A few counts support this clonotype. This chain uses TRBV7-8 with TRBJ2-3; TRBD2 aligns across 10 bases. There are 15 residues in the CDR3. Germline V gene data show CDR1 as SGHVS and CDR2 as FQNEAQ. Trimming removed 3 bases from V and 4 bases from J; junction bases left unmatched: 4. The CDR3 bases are TGTGCCAGCAGCTTGCGAGCGGGAGGGCCAGATACGCAGTATTTT. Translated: CASSLRAGGPDTQYF.

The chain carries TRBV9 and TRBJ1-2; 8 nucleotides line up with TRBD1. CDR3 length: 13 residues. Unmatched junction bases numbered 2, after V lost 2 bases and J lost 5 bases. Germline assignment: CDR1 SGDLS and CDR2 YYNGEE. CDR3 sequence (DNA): TGTGCCAGCAGCGTGGGACAGGCTTATGGCTACACCTTC. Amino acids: CASSVGQAYGYTF.

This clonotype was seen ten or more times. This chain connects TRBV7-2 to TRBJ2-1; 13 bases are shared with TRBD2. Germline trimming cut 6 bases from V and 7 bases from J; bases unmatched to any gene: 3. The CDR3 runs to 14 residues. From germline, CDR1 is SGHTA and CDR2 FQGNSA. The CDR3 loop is CASRGTSGINEQFF. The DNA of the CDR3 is TGTGCCAGCAGAGGGACTAGCGGGATAAATGAGCAGTTCTTC.

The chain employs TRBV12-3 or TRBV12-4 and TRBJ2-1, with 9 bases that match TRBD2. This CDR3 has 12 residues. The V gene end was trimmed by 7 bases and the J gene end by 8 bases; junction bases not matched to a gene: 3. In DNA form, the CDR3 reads TGTGCCAGCACCGGACTAGCGTATGAGCAGTTCTTC. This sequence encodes CASTGLAYEQFF.

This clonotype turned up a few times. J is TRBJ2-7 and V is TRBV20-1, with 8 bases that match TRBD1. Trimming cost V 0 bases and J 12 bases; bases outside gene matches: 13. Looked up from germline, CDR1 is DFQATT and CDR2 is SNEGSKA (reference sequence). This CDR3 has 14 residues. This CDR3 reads CSARERTGRPNLYF. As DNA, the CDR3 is TGCAGTGCTAGAGAGAGGACAGGGAGACCCAATTTGTACTTC.

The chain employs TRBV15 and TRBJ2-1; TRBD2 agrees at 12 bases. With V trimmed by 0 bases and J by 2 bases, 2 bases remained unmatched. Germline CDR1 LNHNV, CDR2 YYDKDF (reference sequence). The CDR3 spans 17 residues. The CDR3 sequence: CATSRERLAGAYNEQFF. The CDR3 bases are TGTGCCACCAGCAGAGAACGACTAGCGGGAGCCTACAATGAGCAGTTCTTC.

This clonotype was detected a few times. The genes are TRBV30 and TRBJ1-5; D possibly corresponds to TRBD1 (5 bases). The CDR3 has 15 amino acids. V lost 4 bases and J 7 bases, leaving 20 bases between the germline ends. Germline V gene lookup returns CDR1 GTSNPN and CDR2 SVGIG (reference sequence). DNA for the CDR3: TGTGCCTGGAACCCTTCAGGCAGGGAAAGGCAGCCCCAGCATTTT. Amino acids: CAWNPSGRERQPQHF.

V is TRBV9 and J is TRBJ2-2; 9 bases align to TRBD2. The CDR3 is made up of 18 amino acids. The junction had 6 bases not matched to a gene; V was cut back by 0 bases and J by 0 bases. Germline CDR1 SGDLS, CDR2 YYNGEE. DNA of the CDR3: TGTGCCAGCAGCGTAGAAGGTAGCGGGAGCCCGAACACCGGGGAGCTGTTTTTT. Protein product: CASSVEGSGSPNTGELFF.

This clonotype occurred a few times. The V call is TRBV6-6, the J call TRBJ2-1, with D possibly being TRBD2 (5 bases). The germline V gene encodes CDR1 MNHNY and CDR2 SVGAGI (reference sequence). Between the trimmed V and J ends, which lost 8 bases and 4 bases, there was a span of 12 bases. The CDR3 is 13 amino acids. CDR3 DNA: TGTGCCAGCGACTATGCACCTTACAATGAGCAGTTCTTC. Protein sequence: CASDYAPYNEQFF.